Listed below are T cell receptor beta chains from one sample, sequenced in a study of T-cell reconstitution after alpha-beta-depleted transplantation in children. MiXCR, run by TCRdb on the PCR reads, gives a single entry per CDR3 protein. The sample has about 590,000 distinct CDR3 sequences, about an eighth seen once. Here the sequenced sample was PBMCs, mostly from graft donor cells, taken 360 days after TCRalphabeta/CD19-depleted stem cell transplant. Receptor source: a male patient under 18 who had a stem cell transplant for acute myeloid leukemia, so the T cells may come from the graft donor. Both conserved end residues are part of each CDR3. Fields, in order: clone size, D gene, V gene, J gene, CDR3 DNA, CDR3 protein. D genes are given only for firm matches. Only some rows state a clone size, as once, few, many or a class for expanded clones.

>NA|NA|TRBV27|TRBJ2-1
TGTGCCAGCAGTTTAGCGGGGACGCACGTCGGGGCTGAGCAGTTCTTC
CASSLAGTHVGAEQFF
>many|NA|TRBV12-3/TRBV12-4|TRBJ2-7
TGTGCCAGCAGTTTCCCCCAGACAGGTACCTACGAGCAGTACTTC
CASSFPQTGTYEQYF
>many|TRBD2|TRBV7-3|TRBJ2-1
TGTGCCAGCAGCTTAACGGGTAGCGGGAGGGAAAATGAGCAGTTCTTC
CASSLTGSGRENEQFF
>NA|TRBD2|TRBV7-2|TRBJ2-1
TGTGCCAGCAGCTTATCCCCGGGACTACTGAATGAGCAGTTCTTC
CASSLSPGLLNEQFF
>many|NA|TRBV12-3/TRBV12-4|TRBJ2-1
TGTGCCAGCAGTTTAGTTTACGGGAGTAGTAGCAATGAGCAGTTCTTC
CASSLVYGSSSNEQFF
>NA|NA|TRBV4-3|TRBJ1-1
TGCGCCAGCAGCAAATCTAAGGAGAACACTGAAGCTTTCTTT
CASSKSKENTEAFF
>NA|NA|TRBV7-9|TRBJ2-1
TGTGCCAGCAGCTGGCGTGGGGTCGGCTACAATGAGCAGTTCTTC
CASSWRGVGYNEQFF
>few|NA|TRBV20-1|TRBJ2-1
TGCAGTGCTAGAGTAAGCGGAGGACTCGATGAGCAGTTCTTC
CSARVSGGLDEQFF
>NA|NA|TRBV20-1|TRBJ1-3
TGCAGTGCTAGAGATCCCAGGCATTCGGGAAACACCATATATTTT
CSARDPRHSGNTIYF
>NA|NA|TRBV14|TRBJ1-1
TGTGCCAGCAGCCAAGATCTTACGGACACTGAAGCTTTCTTT
CASSQDLTDTEAFF
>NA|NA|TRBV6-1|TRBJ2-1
TGTGCCAGCAGACTGGTGGTTCCCCCACATGAGCAGTTCTTC
CASRLVVPPHEQFF
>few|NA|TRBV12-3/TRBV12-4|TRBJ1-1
TGTGCCAGCAGTTCTCCCCCTGAAATGTCAAGGTGGGGGACTGAAGCTTTCTTT
CASSSPPEMSRWGTEAFF
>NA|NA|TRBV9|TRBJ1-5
TGTGCCAGCAGCGTATACTTTGGGCCCCAGCATTTT
CASSVYFGPQHF
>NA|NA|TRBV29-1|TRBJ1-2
TGCAGCGTCGCGGAGGGCGGCTACACCTTC
CSVAEGGYTF
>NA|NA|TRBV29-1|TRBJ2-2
TGCAGCGTTGACGCTGCGGGTGCCACCGGGGAGCTGTTTTTT
CSVDAAGATGELFF
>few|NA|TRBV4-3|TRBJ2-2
TGCGCCAGCAGCCTCTATAACGAGGAAACCGGGGAGCTGTTTTTT
CASSLYNEETGELFF
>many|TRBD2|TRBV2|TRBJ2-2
TGTGCCAGCAGTGTCCGACTAGCGGCGGGGGAGCTGTTTTTT
CASSVRLAAGELFF
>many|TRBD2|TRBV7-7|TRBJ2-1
TGTGCTAGCAGCTTTCGCGGACTAGCGTGGGATGAGCAGTTCTTC
CASSFRGLAWDEQFF
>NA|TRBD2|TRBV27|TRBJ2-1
TGTGCCAGCACCTCGGGACTAGCGGACTACAATGAGCAGTTCTTC
CASTSGLADYNEQFF
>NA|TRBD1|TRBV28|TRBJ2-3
TGTGCCAGCAGCCTCCCGGGGACAGGGGAGTATTTT
CASSLPGTGEYF
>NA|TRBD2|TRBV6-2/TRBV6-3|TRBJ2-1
TGTGCCAGGGTTCCGTACCTAGGGGAGGGCCTTATCTACAATGAGCAGTTCTTC
CARVPYLGEGLIYNEQFF
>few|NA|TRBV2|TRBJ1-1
TGTGCCAGCAAGAACAGTAACACTGAAGCTTTCTTT
CASKNSNTEAFF
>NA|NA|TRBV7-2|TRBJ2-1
TGTGCCAGCAGCTTAGCGGGTCTGCTAGTGTATGGTGAGCAGTTCTTC
CASSLAGLLVYGEQFF
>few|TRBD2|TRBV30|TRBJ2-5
TGTGCCTGGAGTTTAGGACTAGCGGGAGGGCAGGAGACCCAGTACTTC
CAWSLGLAGGQETQYF
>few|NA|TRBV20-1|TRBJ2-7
TGCAGTGCCCAACGGACCAACCTAATCAGCTCCTACGAGCAGTACTTC
CSAQRTNLISSYEQYF
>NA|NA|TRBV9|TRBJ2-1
TGTGCCAGCAGCGACAGCGTCCCAAAGTTTGATCAGTTCTTC
CASSDSVPKFDQFF
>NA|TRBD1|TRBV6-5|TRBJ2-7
TGTGCCAGCAGAGGACAGGGGGGCGAGCAGTACTTC
CASRGQGGEQYF